The sample holds one count of the clone carrying this T cell receptor beta chain. Its antigen is as yet unknown. The data were obtained in a study of cytomegalovirus exposure and HLA in healthy donors. Findings and caveats of the study: 150 or so TCR beta chains were listed as cytomegalovirus-associated.

In germline, CDR1 is SGDLS, CDR2 YYNGEE. This CDR3 spans 14 amino acids. Trimming removed 6 bases at V and 2 bases at J, with 14 bases between. The PCR contained 60 Vbeta and 13 Jbeta primers. TCRdb's copy holds only in-frame clones and misses some; the assay was immunoSEQ multiplex PCR. The table has roughly 73,000 clones, approximately 84% seen once. This receptor was obtained from a woman between 50 and 59 years old in good health and CMV-seronegative. Input material: PBMCs. The chain links TRBV9 to TRBJ1-1; no definite D call. The CDR3 loop is CASTAGGRNTEAFF. CDR3 sequence (DNA): TGTGCCAGCACAGCAGGAGGAAGAAACACTGAAGCTTTCTTT.